One and the same sample provided the 2 T cell receptor beta chains below, sequenced in a study of CD8 T cells in ankylosing spondylitis. TCRdb analysed the 5' RACE reads with MiXCR anew, one entry per CDR3 protein. The sample has roughly 200,000 distinct CDR3 sequences, roughly 24% seen once. Sequences were obtained from blood, either unsorted or a sorted T cell fraction (not recorded which). The receptors stem from a male donor with ankylosing spondylitis or in good health (not recorded which).

This clonotype has a count of ten or more. The chain joins TRBV27 to TRBJ2-2; 8 bases fit TRBD2. Germline values: CDR1 MNHEY, CDR2 SMNVEV (reference sequence). The CDR3 has 14 residues. The V and J ends lost 0 bases and 6 bases, in that order; junction bases with no gene match: 0. The CDR3 reads CASSLSGLAGELFF. DNA for the CDR3: TGTGCCAGCAGTTTATCGGGACTAGCCGGGGAGCTGTTTTTT.

This chain's CDR3 is CASRKPGTSDYEQFF. The CDR3 bases are TGCGCCAGCAGGAAACCCGGGACTAGCGACTATGAGCAGTTCTTC. The rearrangement links TRBV4-1 to TRBJ2-1; TRBD2 matches 10 bases. This CDR3 has 15 residues. J was trimmed by 8 bases and V by 6 bases; bases with no gene match: 10. From germline, CDR1 is MGHRA and CDR2 YSYEKL.